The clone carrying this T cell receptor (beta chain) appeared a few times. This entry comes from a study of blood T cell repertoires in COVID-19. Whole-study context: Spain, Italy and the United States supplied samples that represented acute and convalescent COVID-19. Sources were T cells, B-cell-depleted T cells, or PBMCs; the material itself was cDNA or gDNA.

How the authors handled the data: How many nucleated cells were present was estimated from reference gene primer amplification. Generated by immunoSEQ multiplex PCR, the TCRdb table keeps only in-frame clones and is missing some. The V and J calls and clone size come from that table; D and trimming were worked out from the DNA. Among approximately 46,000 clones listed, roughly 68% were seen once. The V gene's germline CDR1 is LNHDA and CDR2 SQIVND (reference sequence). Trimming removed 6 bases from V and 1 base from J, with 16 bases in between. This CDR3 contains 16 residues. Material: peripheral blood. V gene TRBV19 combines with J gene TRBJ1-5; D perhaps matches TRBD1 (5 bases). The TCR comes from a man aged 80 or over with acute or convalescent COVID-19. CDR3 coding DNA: TGTGCCAGTAGATTGGGGGGGAGTAGAAGCAATCAGCCCCAGCATTTT. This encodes CASRLGGSRSNQPQHF.